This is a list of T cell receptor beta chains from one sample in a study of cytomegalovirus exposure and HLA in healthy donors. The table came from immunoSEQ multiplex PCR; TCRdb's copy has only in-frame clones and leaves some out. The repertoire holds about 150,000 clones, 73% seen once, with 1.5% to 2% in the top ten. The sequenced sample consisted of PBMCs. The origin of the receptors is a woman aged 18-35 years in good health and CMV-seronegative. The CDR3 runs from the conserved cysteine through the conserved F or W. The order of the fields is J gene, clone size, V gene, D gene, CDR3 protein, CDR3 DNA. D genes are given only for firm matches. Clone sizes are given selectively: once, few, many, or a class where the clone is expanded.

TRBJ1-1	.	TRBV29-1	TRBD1	CSVSGTGPSQAFF	TGCAGCGTGTCCGGGACAGGACCATCCCAAGCTTTCTTT
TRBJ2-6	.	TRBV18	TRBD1	CASSPTGGAGANVLTF	TGTGCCAGCTCGCCCACAGGGGGCGCTGGGGCCAACGTCCTGACTTTC
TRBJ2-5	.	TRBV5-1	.	CASSSGQKETQYF	TGCGCCAGCAGCTCGGGACAAAAAGAGACCCAGTACTTC
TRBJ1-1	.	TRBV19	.	CAGRDRDKNTEAFF	TGTGCCGGTAGAGACCGGGACAAGAACACTGAAGCTTTCTTT
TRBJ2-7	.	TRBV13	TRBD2	CASSLGGSHEQYF	TGTGCCAGCAGCTTGGGAGGGTCCCACGAGCAGTACTTC
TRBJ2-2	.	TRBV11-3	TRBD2	CASSAGLAGGAGELFF	TGTGCCAGCAGCGCAGGGCTAGCGGGAGGGGCCGGGGAGCTGTTTTTT
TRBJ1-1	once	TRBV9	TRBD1	CASSVDEGAGNTEAFF	TGTGCCAGCAGCGTAGACGAGGGGGCGGGGAACACTGAAGCTTTCTTT
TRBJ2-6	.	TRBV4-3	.	CASSQEANSGANVLTF	TGCGCCAGCAGCCAAGAAGCCAACTCTGGGGCCAACGTCCTGACTTTC
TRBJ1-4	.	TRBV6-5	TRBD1	CASSYTGDNEKLFF	TGTGCCAGCAGTTACACAGGGGATAATGAAAAACTGTTTTTT
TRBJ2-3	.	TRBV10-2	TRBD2	CASSDWGGRTDTQYF	TGCGCCAGCAGTGACTGGGGGGGTAGAACAGATACGCAGTATTTT
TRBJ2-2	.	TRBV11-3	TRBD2	CATKLAGAGELFF	TGTGCCACCAAACTAGCGGGAGCCGGGGAGCTGTTTTTT
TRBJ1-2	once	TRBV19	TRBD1	CASRRQGERHYGYTF	TGTGCCAGTAGGCGACAGGGGGAGAGACACTATGGCTACACCTTC
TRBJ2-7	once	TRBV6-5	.	CASSYRQGYEQYF	TGTGCCAGCAGTTATAGGCAGGGCTACGAGCAGTACTTC
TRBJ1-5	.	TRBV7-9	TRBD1	CASSPQGNQPQHF	TGTGCCAGCAGCCCACAGGGGAATCAGCCCCAGCATTTT
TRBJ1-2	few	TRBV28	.	CASSSTARGGYTF	TGTGCCAGCAGTTCAACCGCCCGGGGTGGCTACACCTTC
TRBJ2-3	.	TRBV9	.	CASSVETGIDTQYF	TGTGCCAGCAGCGTAGAAACAGGGATAGATACGCAGTATTTT
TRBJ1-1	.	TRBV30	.	CAWSGSGNTEAFF	TGTGCCTGGAGTGGGTCAGGGAACACTGAAGCTTTCTTT
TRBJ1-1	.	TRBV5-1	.	CASSLLGGNTEAFF	TGCGCCAGCAGTCTTTTAGGGGGGAACACTGAAGCTTTCTTT
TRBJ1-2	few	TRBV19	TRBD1	CASSPAGPGGPNYGYTF	TGTGCCAGTAGCCCGGCCGGCCCAGGGGGCCCTAACTATGGCTACACCTTC
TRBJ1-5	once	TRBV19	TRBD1	CASSKGAAQPQHF	TGTGCCAGTAGTAAGGGGGCGGCTCAGCCCCAGCATTTT
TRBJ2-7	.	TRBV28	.	CASSSQGRSYEQYF	TGTGCCAGCAGCTCACAGGGGAGGTCCTACGAGCAGTACTTC
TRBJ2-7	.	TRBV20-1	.	CSASPGGEQYF	TGCAGTGCCTCTCCCGGTGGCGAGCAGTACTTC
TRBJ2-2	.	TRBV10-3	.	CAISERGQPGTGELFF	TGTGCCATCAGTGAGAGGGGCCAGCCGGGCACCGGGGAGCTGTTTTTT
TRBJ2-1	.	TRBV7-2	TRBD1	CASTPRTGRNEQFF	TGTGCCAGCACTCCCCGGACAGGGAGAAATGAGCAGTTCTTC
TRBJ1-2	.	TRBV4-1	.	CASSLGEVNYGYTF	TGCGCCAGCAGCCTGGGGGAGGTTAACTATGGCTACACCTTC
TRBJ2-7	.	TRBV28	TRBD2	CASSRTRAGGLYEQYF	TGTGCCAGCAGTCGAACGAGGGCGGGGGGGCTTTACGAGCAGTACTTC
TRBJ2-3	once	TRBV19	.	CASSASVRFTDTQYF	TGTGCCAGTAGTGCCAGCGTACGATTCACAGATACGCAGTATTTT
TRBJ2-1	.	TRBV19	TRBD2	CASSVLTSGFYNEQFF	TGTGCCAGTAGCGTATTGACTAGCGGTTTCTACAATGAGCAGTTCTTC
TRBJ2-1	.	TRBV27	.	CASKSPMRTAFSSYNEQFF	TGTGCCAGCAAATCACCGATGCGGACAGCCTTTTCCTCCTACAATGAGCAGTTCTTC
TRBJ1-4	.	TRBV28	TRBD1	CAGGTVNEKLFF	TGTGCCGGCGGGACAGTTAATGAAAAACTGTTTTTT